The clone carrying this TCR beta chain was found once. Its antigen is still unknown. This record comes from a study of cytomegalovirus exposure and HLA in healthy donors. Findings and limits, study-wide: An analysis that came later showed most CMV-associated TCR beta chains appearing HLA-restricted. Across all donors, roughly uniform sequencing depth was an assumption of the presence/absence analyses.

The PCR employed 60 Vbeta primers together with 13 Jbeta primers. Profiling relied on immunoSEQ multiplex PCR, and the TCRdb table lists in-frame clones only, not all of them. The data show approximately 220,000 clones, about three quarters seen once. V dropped 4 bases and J dropped 2 bases, with 10 bases sitting between them. The germline V gene encodes CDR1 SGHDN and CDR2 FVKESK. The CDR3 contains 14 residues. V usage is TRBV14 and J usage is TRBJ2-3, with D maybe TRBD2 (5 bases). This TCR was sampled from a man between 40 and 49 years old in good health and CMV-seronegative. Sequencing input: PBMCs. The CDR3 sequence is CASSRGLNTDTQYF. CDR3 in DNA: TGTGCCAGCAGCCGCGGACTGAACACAGATACGCAGTATTTT.